The 10 T cell receptor beta chains listed next were all sequenced from one sample in a study of monozygotic twins with inflammatory bowel disease. Each CDR3 protein gets one entry in TCRdb, which reprocessed the 5' RACE reads and gives no DNA. The table lists about 210,000 distinct CDR3 sequences. The sample was blood. The receptors come from a human donor with ulcerative colitis or Crohn's disease, or a healthy co-twin of an affected twin (not recorded which).

The rearrangement uses TRBV7-9 and TRBJ2-7. This CDR3 has 14 residues. Germline-derived CDR1 and CDR2 are SEHNR and FQNEAQ (reference sequence). CDR3 protein: CASSLDRASYEQYF.

V and J are TRBV9 and TRBJ2-1; TCRdb lists TRBD1, though no DNA is available to test this call. The CDR3 contains 15 residues. Germline lookup yields CDR1 SGDLS and CDR2 YYNGEE. CDR3 sequence reads: CASSFRGVGLNEQFF.

The chain recombines TRBV4-1 with TRBJ1-1; there is no DNA to check the TCRdb D call of TRBD1. This CDR3 is built from 15 residues. The V gene's germline CDR1 is MGHRA and CDR2 YSYEKL. The CDR3 here is CASSQEAGVMTEAFF.

The chain has TRBV6-6 and TRBJ2-2; there is no DNA to check the TCRdb D call of TRBD2. Germline loops: CDR1 MNHNY, CDR2 SVGAGI (reference sequence). The CDR3 covers 14 residues. The CDR3 loop is CAGQARDNTGELFF.

V is TRBV29-1 and J is TRBJ1-2; absent DNA, TCRdb's TRBD1 call cannot be checked. Looked up from germline, CDR1 is SQVTM and CDR2 is ANQGSEA. The CDR3 totals 13 residues. CDR3 loop: CSVGRGMNYGYTF.

The CDR3 reads CASSLTGKTNEKLFF. V gene TRBV5-1 combines with J gene TRBJ1-4; the TCRdb D gene call, TRBD1, has no DNA to confirm it. The CDR3 contains 15 residues. In germline, CDR1 is SGHRS, CDR2 YFSETQ.

The chain employs TRBV7-9 and TRBJ1-6; no DNA is available, so the TRBD1 call from TCRdb remains unchecked. This CDR3 has 14 amino acids. The germline V gene has CDR1 SEHNR and CDR2 FQNEAQ (reference sequence). This CDR3 reads CASSIGQINSPLHF.

The rearrangement uses TRBV20-1 and TRBJ2-5; lacking DNA, the TRBD1 call made by TCRdb goes unchecked. The CDR3 covers 15 residues. Germline loops: CDR1 DFQATT, CDR2 SNEGSKA (reference sequence). The CDR3 loop is CSARNGQVAKETQYF.

V and J are TRBV25-1 and TRBJ1-5. This CDR3 is 14 amino acids long. Per germline, CDR1 MGHDK and CDR2 SYGVNS. This CDR3 reads CASSGAGYNQPQHF.

The chain couples TRBV4-2 to TRBJ1-5; TCRdb calls TRBD1, which cannot be checked without DNA. This CDR3 contains 16 residues. CDR1 and CDR2 (germline): LGHNA, YNFKEQ. CDR3 amino acids: CASSHPTGGGNQPQHF.